This TCR beta chain was retrieved from a study of blood T cell repertoires in COVID-19. Study-wide background: Sample material is recorded as cDNA or gDNA derived from T cells, B-cell-depleted T cells, or PBMCs.

In the source study's methods: Amplified reference gene primers provided the basis for estimating nucleated cell counts. The repertoire was sequenced with immunoSEQ multiplex PCR; TCRdb's copy has only in-frame clones and lacks some. The DNA was the basis for D and trimming; V, J and clone size are from that table. The sample records 310,000 or so clones, approximately 86% being singletons. The germline gives CDR1 MNHEY, CDR2 SVGEGT. The length of the CDR3 is 16 residues. J lost 1 base, V lost 0 bases, and 3 bases had no gene match. The genes are TRBV6-2 or TRBV6-3 and TRBJ1-1; 9 positions match TRBD1. Sequencing was done on a sample of peripheral blood. This receptor was obtained from a woman aged 25 to 45 who had recovered from COVID-19. The CDR3: CASSYSRTGENTEAFF. The DNA for the CDR3 is TGTGCCAGCAGTTACTCAAGGACAGGGGAGAACACTGAAGCTTTCTTT.